The table lists the clone carrying this TCR beta chain with many counts. Its matching antigen is unknown. Trimming left V 3 bases short and J 9 bases short, with 14 bases between. Per germline, CDR1 LNHDA and CDR2 SQIVND (reference sequence). CDR3 length: 13 residues. The data were taken from a study of metastatic and nonmetastatic thyroid tumors. For the study at large: Across peripheral blood and tumor or nodule tissue samples taken from malignant and benign thyroid patients, the repertoires were compared with one another. Study-wide findings and caveats: According to reports, the diversity of TCR beta was significantly higher in malignant thyroid tumors than in benign nodules, and this held in both blood and tumor samples.

All patients were treatment-naive before thyroid surgery. Study processing details: Across clinicopathological groups, CDR3 differences served as the basis for building a distant-metastasis classifier for papillary thyroid cancer. TCRdb re-called the PCR reads via MiXCR. It is TCRdb's table, rather than the study itself, that gives the V and J calls and clone size. This sample has roughly 21,000 clones, with 25% to 30% found just once. This clonotype originated in a female donor with papillary thyroid cancer or a benign thyroid nodule (not recorded which). Some clones in this sample may be carry-over from other donors' samples. Sequenced sample: blood. The genes are TRBV19 and TRBJ2-5, with a tentative D call TRBD1 (5 bases). The chain's CDR3 is CASSIGPQGAQYF. The CDR3 DNA is TGTGCCAGTAGTATTGGTCCTCAAGGGGCCCAGTACTTC.